This TCR beta chain stems from a study of blood T cell repertoires in COVID-19. Overall study context: COVID-19 samples from acute and convalescent phases originated in the United States, Italy and Spain. PBMCs, B-cell-depleted T cells, or T cells provided the cDNA or gDNA that made up the material.

Trimming shortened V by 6 bases and J by 1 base, and 12 bases separated the two germline ends. Germline values: CDR1 MNHEY, CDR2 SVGAGI. This CDR3 is 15 amino acids long. As originally analysed: The assay estimated nucleated cells by amplifying reference gene primers. The data were produced by immunoSEQ multiplex PCR, yet TCRdb's version contains in-frame clones alone and is incomplete. V, J and clone size are those of that table, while D and trimming were read from the DNA. The repertoire holds under 45,000 clones, with about 86% as singletons. Sequences were obtained from peripheral blood. The rearrangement uses TRBV6-5 and TRBJ1-4; unclear D gene. This sequence originates from a human donor with acute or convalescent COVID-19. The donor label of this sample is uncertain. The CDR3 sequence is CASSQDWGTNEKLFF. CDR3 sequence (DNA): TGTGCCAGCAGCCAGGACTGGGGAACTAATGAAAAACTGTTTTTT.